These T cell receptor beta chains were read from a single sample in a study of PD-1 blockade in mismatch repair-deficient tumors. Some clones are missing from TCRdb's copy, which holds only in-frame ones; the method was immunoSEQ multiplex PCR. The top ten hold approximately 5.5% of the sample, which has tens of thousands of clones, approximately 80% seen once. Sequencing used peripheral blood, obtained 44 weeks after starting pembrolizumab. The receptors were sampled from an adult with mismatch repair-deficient cancer. CDR3s include the opening cysteine and the closing phenylalanine or tryptophan.

>TRBV19|TRBJ2-3
CASSPQGAVPTDTQYF
>TRBV5-1|TRBJ2-7
CASSLDRTGASEQYF
>TRBV29-1|TRBJ2-4
CSVASGRAKNIQYF
>TRBV9|TRBJ2-7
CASSVAASQNYEQYF
>TRBV6-1|TRBJ2-7
CASRIGLAGDHEQYF
>TRBV4-3|TRBJ2-3
CASSQEVAGGADTQYF
>TRBV7-3|TRBJ1-2
CASSPASGVTGGYTF
>TRBV5-6|TRBJ2-7
CASSTLGNEQYF
>TRBV5-1|TRBJ1-3
CASSFEGSGNTIYF
>TRBV5-1|TRBJ2-2
CASSGESNTGELFF
>TRBV9|TRBJ1-2
CASSFSSSYGYTF
>TRBV11-3|TRBJ2-2
CASSVRGVGRTGELFF
>TRBV2|TRBJ2-4
CASSGATSSRNIQYF
>TRBV4-3|TRBJ2-1
CASSKREGDEQFF
>TRBV5-8|TRBJ2-1
CASSAGRPRDNEQFF
>TRBV5-1|TRBJ1-1
CASSLPSTEAFF
>TRBV18|TRBJ1-1
CASSPAANTEAFF
>TRBV5-1|TRBJ1-1
CASSWNRGNTEAFF